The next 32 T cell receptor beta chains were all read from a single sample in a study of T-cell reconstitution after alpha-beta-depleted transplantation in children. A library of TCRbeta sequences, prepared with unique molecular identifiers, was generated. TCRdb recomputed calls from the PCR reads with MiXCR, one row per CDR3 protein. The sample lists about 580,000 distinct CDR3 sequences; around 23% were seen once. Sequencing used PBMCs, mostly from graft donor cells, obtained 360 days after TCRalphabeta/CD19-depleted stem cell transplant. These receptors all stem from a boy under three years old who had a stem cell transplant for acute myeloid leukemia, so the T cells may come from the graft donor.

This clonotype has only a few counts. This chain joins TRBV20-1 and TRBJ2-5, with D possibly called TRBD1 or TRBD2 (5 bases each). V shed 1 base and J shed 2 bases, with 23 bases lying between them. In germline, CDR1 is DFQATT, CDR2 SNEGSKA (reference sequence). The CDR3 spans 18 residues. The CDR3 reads CSARGQGERRRPQETQYF. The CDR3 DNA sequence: TGCAGTGCTAGAGGTCAAGGGGAGAGGAGGCGTCCACAAGAGACCCAGTACTTC.

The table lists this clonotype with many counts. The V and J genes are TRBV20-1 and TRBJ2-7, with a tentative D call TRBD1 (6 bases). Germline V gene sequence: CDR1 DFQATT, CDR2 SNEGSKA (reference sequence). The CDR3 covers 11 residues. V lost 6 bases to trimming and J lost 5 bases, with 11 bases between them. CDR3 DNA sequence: TGCAGTGCCAGATACAGGGACGAGCAGTACGTC. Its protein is CSARYRDEQYV.

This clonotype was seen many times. The CDR3 nucleotides are TGTGCCAGCAGCTTGGAACCCAGGGATGGCGGGGAGCTGTTTTTT. Its protein is CASSLEPRDGGELFF. This sequence joins TRBV5-8 and TRBJ2-2, with D tentatively TRBD1 (5 bases). V lost 0 bases, J lost 7 bases, and 13 bases lay in between. The CDR3 totals 15 residues. Looked up from germline, CDR1 is SGHTS and CDR2 is YDEGEE.

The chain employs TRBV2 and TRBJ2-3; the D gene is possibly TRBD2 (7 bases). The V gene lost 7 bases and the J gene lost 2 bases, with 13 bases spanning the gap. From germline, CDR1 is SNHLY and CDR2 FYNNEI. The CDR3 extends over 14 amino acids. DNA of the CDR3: TGTGCCAGCAAGCGGGCGGGGGCCACAGATACGCAGTATTTT. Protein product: CASKRAGATDTQYF.

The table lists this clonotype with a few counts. This chain's CDR3 is CASSLARGTSYNEQFF. The CDR3 nucleotides read TGTGCCAGCAGCTTAGCCCGGGGTACGTCCTACAATGAGCAGTTCTTC. The chain recombines TRBV7-2 with TRBJ2-1; perhaps TRBD2 as D (5 bases). V was trimmed by 0 bases and J by 1 base, leaving 10 bases between them. Per the germline V gene, CDR1 is SGHTA and CDR2 is FQGNSA. The CDR3 runs 16 residues. Filled out from reference TRBV7-2 and TRBJ2-1, the complete variable domain reads GAGVSQSPSNKVTEKGKDVELRCDPISGHTALYWYRQSLGQGLEFLIYFQGNSAPDKSGLPSDRFSAERTGGSVSTLTIQRTQQEDSAVYLCASSLARGTSYNEQFFGPGTRLTVL.

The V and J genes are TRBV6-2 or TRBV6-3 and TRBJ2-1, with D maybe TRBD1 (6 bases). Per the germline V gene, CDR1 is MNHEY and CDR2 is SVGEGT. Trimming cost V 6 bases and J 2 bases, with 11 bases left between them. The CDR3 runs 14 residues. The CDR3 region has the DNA TGTGCCAGCAGGCGGACAGATCCCTACAATGAGCAGTTCTTC. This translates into CASRRTDPYNEQFF.

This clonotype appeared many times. The CDR3 sequence: CASSIDSPNTGELFF. CDR3 in DNA: TGTGCCAGCAGCATAGACAGTCCGAACACCGGGGAGCTGTTTTTT. The chain uses TRBV7-9 and TRBJ2-2, with a possible D match to TRBD1 (5 bases). Germline lookup yields CDR1 SEHNR and CDR2 FQNEAQ (reference sequence). This CDR3 has 15 residues. V was trimmed by 5 bases and J by 0 bases, leaving 10 bases between them. Combining the CDR3 with reference TRBV7-9 and TRBJ2-2 gives the whole variable domain DTGVSQNPRHKITKRGQNVTFRCDPISEHNRLYWYRQTLGQGPEFLTYFQNEAQLEKSRLLSDRFSAERPKGSFSTLEIQRTEQGDSAMYLCASSIDSPNTGELFFGEGSRLTVL.

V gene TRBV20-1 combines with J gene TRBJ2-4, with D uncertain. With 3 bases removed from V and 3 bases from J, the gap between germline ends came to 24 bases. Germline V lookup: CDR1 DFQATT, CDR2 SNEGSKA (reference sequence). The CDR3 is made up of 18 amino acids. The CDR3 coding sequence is TGCAGTGCTAGTTTTAGGTCCTTTACTAAGCCCGTCAAAAACATTCAGTACTTC. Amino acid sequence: CSASFRSFTKPVKNIQYF.

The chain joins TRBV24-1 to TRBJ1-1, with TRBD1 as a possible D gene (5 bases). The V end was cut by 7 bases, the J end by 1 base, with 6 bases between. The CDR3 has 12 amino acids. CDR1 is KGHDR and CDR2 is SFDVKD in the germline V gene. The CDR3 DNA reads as TGTGCCACCAGGGGGACGAACACTGAAGCTTTCTTT. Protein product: CATRGTNTEAFF.

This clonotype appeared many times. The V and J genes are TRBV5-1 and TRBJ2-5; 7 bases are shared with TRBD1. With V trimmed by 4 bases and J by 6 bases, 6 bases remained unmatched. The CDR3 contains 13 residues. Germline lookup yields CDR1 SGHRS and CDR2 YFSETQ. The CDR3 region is CASSPTGAKTQYF. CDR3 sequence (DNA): TGCGCCAGCAGCCCTACAGGGGCGAAGACCCAGTACTTC.

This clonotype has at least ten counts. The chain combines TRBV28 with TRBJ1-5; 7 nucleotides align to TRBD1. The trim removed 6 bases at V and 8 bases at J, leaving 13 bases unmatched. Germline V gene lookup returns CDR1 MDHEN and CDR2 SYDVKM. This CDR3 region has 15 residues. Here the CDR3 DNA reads TGTGCCAGCAGCAGACAGGGAGGGGGAATTAAGCCCCAGCATTTT. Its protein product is CASSRQGGGIKPQHF.

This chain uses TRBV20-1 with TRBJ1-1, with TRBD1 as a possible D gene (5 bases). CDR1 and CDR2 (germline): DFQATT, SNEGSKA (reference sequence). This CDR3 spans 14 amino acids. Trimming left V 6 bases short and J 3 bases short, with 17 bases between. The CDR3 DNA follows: TGCAGTGCCAGTGGGAGGGGTTGGGACACTGAAGCTTTCTTT. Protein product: CSASGRGWDTEAFF.

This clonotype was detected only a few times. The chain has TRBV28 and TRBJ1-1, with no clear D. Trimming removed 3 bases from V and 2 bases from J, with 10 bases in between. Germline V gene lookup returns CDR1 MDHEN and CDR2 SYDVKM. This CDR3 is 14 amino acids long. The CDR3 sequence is CASSLGTKNTEAFF. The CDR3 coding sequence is TGTGCCAGCAGTTTGGGTACAAAAAACACTGAAGCTTTCTTT.

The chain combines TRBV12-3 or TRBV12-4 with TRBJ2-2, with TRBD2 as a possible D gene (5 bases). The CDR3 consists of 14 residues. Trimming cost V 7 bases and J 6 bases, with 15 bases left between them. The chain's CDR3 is CASIAGPYAGELFF. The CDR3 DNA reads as TGTGCCAGCATCGCGGGCCCTTATGCCGGGGAGCTGTTTTTT.

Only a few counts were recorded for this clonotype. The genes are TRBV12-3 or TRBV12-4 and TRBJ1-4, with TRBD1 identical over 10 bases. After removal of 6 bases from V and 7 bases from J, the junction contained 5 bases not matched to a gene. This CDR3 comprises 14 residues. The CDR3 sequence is CASSPTGGGEKLFF. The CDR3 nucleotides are TGTGCCAGCAGCCCGACAGGGGGCGGTGAAAAACTGTTTTTT.

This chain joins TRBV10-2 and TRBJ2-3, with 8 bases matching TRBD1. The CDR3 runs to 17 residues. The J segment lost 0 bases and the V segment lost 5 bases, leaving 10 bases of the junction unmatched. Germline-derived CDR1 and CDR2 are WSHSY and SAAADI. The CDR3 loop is CASSKDRAERSTDTQYF. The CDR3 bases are TGCGCCAGCAGTAAGGACAGGGCGGAACGAAGCACAGATACGCAGTATTTT.

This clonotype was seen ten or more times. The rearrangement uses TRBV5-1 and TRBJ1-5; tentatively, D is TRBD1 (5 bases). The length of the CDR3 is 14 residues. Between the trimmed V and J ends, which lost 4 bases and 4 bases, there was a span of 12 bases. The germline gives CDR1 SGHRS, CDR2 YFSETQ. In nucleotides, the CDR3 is TGCGCCAGCAGCCCCGGCGGGGCGAATCAGCCCCAGCATTTT. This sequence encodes CASSPGGANQPQHF.

The CDR3 here is CSARGLDEDTQYF. The CDR3 DNA sequence: TGCAGTGCTAGAGGCCTAGACGAAGATACGCAGTATTTT. The J gene is TRBJ2-3, the V gene TRBV20-1; D is ambiguous. V lost 1 base, J lost 5 bases, and 10 bases lay in between. The CDR3 covers 13 residues. Germline CDR1 reads DFQATT; CDR2 reads SNEGSKA (reference sequence).

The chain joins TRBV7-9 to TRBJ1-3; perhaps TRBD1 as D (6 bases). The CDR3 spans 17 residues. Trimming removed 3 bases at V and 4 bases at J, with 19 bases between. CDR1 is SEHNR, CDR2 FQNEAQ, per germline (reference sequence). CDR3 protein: CASSFRDIGREGNTIYF. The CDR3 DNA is TGTGCCAGCAGCTTCCGGGACATCGGCCGTGAGGGAAACACCATATATTTT.

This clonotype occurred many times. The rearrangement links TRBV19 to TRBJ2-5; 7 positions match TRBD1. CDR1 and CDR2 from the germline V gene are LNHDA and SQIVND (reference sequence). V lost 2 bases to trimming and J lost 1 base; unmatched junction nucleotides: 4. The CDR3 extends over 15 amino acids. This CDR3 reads CASSISAGGQETQYF. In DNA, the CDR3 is TGTGCCAGTAGTATATCGGCAGGGGGCCAAGAGACCCAGTACTTC.

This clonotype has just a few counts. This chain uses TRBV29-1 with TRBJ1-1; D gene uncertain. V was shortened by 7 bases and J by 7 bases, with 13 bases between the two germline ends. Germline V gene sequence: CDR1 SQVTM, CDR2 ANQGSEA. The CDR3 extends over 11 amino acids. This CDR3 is CSDGSYSEAFF. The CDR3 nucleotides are TGCAGCGACGGGTCTTACAGTGAAGCTTTCTTT.

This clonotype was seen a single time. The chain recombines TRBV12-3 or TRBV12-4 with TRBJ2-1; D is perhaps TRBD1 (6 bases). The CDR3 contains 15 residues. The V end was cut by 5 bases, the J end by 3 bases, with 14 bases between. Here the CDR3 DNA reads TGTGCCAGCAGTCACCGGACAGAGGGCTACAATGAGCAGTTCTTC. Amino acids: CASSHRTEGYNEQFF.

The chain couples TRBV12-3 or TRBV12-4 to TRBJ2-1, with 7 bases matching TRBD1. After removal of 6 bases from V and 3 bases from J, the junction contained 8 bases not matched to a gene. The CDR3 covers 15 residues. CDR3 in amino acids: CASSWTGSFYNEQFF. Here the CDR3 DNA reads TGTGCCAGCAGCTGGACAGGCAGCTTCTACAATGAGCAGTTCTTC.

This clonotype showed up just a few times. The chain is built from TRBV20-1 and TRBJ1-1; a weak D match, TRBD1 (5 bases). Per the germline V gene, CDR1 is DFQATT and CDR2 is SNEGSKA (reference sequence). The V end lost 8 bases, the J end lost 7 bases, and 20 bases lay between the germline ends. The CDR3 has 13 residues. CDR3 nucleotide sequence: TGCAGTTTCTCTCCCGGGGGAATTAGTGAAGCTTTCTTT. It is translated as CSFSPGGISEAFF.

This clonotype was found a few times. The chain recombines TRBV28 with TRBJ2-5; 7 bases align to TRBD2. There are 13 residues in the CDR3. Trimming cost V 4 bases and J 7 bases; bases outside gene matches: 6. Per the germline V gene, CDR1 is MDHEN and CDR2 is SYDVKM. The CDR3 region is CASSSPGTTTQYF. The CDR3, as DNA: TGTGCCAGCAGTTCCCCCGGGACTACGACCCAGTACTTC.

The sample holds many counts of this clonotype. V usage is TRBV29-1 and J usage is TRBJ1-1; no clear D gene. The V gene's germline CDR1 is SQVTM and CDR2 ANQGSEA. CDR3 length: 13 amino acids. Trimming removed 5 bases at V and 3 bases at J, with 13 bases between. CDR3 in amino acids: CSVHSRADTEAFF. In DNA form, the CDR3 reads TGCAGCGTTCACAGCAGAGCGGACACTGAAGCTTTCTTT.

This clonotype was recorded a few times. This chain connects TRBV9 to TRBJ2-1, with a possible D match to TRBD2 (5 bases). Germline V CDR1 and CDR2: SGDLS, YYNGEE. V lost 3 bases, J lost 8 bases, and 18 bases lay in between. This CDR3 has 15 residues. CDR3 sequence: CASSAGRLGVDEQFF. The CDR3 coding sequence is TGTGCCAGCAGCGCTGGACGTTTGGGAGTTGATGAGCAGTTCTTC.

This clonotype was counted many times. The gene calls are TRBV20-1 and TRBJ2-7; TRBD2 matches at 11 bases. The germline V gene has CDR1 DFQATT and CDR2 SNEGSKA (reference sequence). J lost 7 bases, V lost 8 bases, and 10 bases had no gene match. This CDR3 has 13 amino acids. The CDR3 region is CSPTSGASREQYF. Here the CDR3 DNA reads TGCAGTCCGACTAGCGGGGCGTCGCGGGAGCAGTACTTC.

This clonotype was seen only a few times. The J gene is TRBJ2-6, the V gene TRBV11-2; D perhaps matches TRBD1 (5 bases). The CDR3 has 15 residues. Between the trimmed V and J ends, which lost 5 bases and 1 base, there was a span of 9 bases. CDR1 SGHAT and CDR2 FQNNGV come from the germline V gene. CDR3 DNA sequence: TGTGCCAGCAGCCCGACAGTTTCTGGGGCCAACGTCCTGACTTTC. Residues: CASSPTVSGANVLTF.

CDR3 protein: CSASEEDRYEQYF. Here the CDR3 DNA reads TGCAGTGCTAGTGAGGAGGACCGCTACGAGCAGTACTTC. The chain couples TRBV20-1 to TRBJ2-7; tentative D call: TRBD2 (5 bases). The CDR3 is made up of 13 amino acids. Germline-derived CDR1 and CDR2 are DFQATT and SNEGSKA (reference sequence). V was pared by 3 bases and J by 3 bases, with 12 bases between.

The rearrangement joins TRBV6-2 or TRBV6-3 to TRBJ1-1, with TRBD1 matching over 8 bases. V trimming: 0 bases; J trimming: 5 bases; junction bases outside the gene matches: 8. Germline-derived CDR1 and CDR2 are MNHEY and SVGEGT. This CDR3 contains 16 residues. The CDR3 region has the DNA TGTGCCAGCAGTTACTCGATAGGGGACAGGAGGACTGAAGCTTTCTTT. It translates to CASSYSIGDRRTEAFF.

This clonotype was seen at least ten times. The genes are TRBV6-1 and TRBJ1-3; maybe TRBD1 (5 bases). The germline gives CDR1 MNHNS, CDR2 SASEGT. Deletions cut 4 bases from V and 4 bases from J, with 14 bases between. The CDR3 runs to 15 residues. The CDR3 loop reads CASSATGTAGNTIYF. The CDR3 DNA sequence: TGTGCCAGCAGTGCCACCGGGACGGCCGGAAACACCATATATTTT.